This T cell receptor (beta chain) was sequenced for a study of blood T cell repertoires in COVID-19. About the study: COVID-19 samples collected from the United States, Italy and Spain covered acute and convalescent phases. Nucleic acid was either cDNA or gDNA, and it came from T cells, B-cell-depleted T cells, or PBMCs.

In the study's own analysis: Cell counts per sample came from amplifying reference gene primers. Generated by immunoSEQ multiplex PCR, the TCRdb table keeps only in-frame clones and is missing some. V and J calls and clone size come straight from that table; D and trimming were deduced from the DNA. In the table there are about 140,000 clones, roughly 81% of which are singletons. Germline V CDR1 and CDR2: LGHDT, YNNKEL (reference sequence). Trimming stripped 5 bases from V and 8 bases from J, with 23 bases between. This CDR3 contains 16 residues. Sequenced input: peripheral blood. The chain uses TRBV3-1 (or the pseudogene TRBV3-2) and TRBJ2-3, with D possibly matching TRBD2 (5 bases). This sequence originates from a woman aged 50 to 60 with active or convalescent COVID-19. The CDR3 nucleotides are TGTGCCAGCAGCTTAGTTGAGGGAGTTCACCGCGGTACGCAGTATTTT. Its translation: CASSLVEGVHRGTQYF.